One and the same sample provided the 7 T cell receptor beta chains below, sequenced in a study of a mutant IDH1 vaccine in newly diagnosed glioma. Profiling relied on immunoSEQ multiplex PCR, and the TCRdb table lists in-frame clones only, not all of them. This sample yields under 45,000 clones, of which about 75% are seen a single time; 5.3% belongs to the top ten. For these TCRs, the target antigens are not known. Time point defined: week 23, last vaccination. Each dose delivered 300 ug of mutant IDH1 20-mer peptide subcutaneously with imiquimod. The starting material was PBMCs, obtained from a glioma patient whose treatment included an IDH1 peptide vaccine. These receptors came from a man in his forties or fifties with glioma.

The chain links TRBV14 to TRBJ2-2; D remains ambiguous. The V end lost 2 bases, the J end lost 7 bases, and 11 bases lay between the germline ends. The CDR3 has 14 amino acids. Germline loops: CDR1 SGHDN, CDR2 FVKESK. The CDR3 sequence is CASSQLTGIGELFF. CDR3 sequence (DNA): TGTGCCAGCAGCCAATTAACTGGGATCGGGGAGCTGTTTTTT.

The chain employs TRBV30 and TRBJ2-7; 8 nucleotides agree with TRBD1. J gave up 5 bases and V 1 base, and 7 bases lay outside the gene matches. The CDR3 spans 14 residues. Germline CDR1 reads GTSNPN; CDR2 reads SVGIG (reference sequence). The chain's CDR3 is CAWSARDRINEQYF. The CDR3 nucleotides are TGTGCCTGGAGTGCTAGGGACAGGATAAACGAGCAGTACTTC.

The CDR3 spells CASSATGTGDTEAFF. The CDR3 nucleotides read TGCGCCAGCAGCGCCACCGGGACAGGGGACACTGAAGCTTTCTTT. The chain employs TRBV5-1 and TRBJ1-1; TRBD1 matches 10 bases. Per germline, CDR1 SGHRS and CDR2 YFSETQ. The CDR3 has 15 residues. The junction had 6 bases not matched to a gene; V was cut back by 4 bases and J by 3 bases.

V usage is TRBV30 and J usage is TRBJ2-7; unclear D gene. CDR1 is GTSNPN, CDR2 SVGIG, per germline (reference sequence). The CDR3 contains 12 residues. Trimming removed 0 bases from V and 6 bases from J, with 9 bases in between. The CDR3 DNA reads TGTGCCTGGAGTGTAACCTTGGGCGAGCAGTACTTC. Residues: CAWSVTLGEQYF. The full variable domain, rest sourced from reference TRBV30 and TRBJ2-7, is SQTIHQWPATLVQPVGSPLSLECTVEGTSNPNLYWYRQAAGRGLQLLFYSVGIGQISSEVPQNLSASRPQDRQFILSSKKLLLSDSGFYLCAWSVTLGEQYFGPGTRLTVT.

This chain links TRBV29-1 with TRBJ2-2; TRBD2 aligns across 7 bases. Germline trimming cut 6 bases from V and 1 base from J; bases unmatched to any gene: 5. Germline values: CDR1 SQVTM, CDR2 ANQGSEA. The CDR3 contains 14 residues. The CDR3 bases are TGCAGCGTCCGTCCGGGGGGGAACACCGGGGAGCTGTTTTTT. Its protein is CSVRPGGNTGELFF.

The chain joins TRBV7-9 to TRBJ2-5; D remains unclear. CDR1 is SEHNR and CDR2 is FQNEAQ in the germline V gene (reference sequence). The CDR3 extends over 14 amino acids. V lost 5 bases, J lost 5 bases, and 15 bases lay in between. The CDR3 bases are TGTGCCAGCAGCCCGAGGCTAGTCCCGGAGACCCAGTACTTC. Translating it yields CASSPRLVPETQYF.

The chain recombines TRBV27 with TRBJ2-1; a weak D match, TRBD2 (5 bases). The CDR3 length is 14 residues. V lost 5 bases and J 4 bases, leaving 12 bases between the germline ends. CDR1 is MNHEY, CDR2 SMNVEV, per germline (reference sequence). The CDR3 bases are TGTGCCAGCAGTCCCCTCAGCGGTTACAATGAGCAGTTCTTC. It codes for CASSPLSGYNEQFF.